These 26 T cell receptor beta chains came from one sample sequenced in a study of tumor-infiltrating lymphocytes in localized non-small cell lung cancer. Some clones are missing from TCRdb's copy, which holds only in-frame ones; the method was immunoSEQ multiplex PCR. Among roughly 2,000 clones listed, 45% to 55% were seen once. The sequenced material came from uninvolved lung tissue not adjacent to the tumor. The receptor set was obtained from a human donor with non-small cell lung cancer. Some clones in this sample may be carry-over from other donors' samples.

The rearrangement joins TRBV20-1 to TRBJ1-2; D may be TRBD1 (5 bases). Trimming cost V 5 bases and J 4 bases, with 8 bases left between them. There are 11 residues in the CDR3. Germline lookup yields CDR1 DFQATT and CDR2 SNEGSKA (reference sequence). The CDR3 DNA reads TGCAGTGCTCACGGGGGCTATGGCTACACCTTC. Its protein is CSAHGGYGYTF.

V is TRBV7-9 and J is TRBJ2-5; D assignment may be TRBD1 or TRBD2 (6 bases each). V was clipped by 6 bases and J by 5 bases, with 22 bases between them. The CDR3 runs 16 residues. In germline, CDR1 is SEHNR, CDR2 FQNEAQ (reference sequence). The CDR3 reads CASRTPSWRGRETQYF. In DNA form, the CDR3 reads TGTGCCAGCAGAACCCCGAGCTGGAGGGGGAGGGAGACCCAGTACTTC.

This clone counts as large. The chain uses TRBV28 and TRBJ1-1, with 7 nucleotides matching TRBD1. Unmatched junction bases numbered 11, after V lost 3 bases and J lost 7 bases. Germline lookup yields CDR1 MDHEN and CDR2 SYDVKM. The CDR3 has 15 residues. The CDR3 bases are TGTGCCAGCAGTTTGGCCCTGACAGGGAGGGGTGAAGCTTTCTTT. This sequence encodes CASSLALTGRGEAFF. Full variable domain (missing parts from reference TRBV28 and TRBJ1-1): DVKVTQSSRYLVKRTGEKVFLECVQDMDHENMFWYRQDPGLGLRLIYFSYDVKMKEKGDIPEGYSVSREKKERFSLILESASTNQTSMYLCASSLALTGRGEAFFGQGTRLTVV.

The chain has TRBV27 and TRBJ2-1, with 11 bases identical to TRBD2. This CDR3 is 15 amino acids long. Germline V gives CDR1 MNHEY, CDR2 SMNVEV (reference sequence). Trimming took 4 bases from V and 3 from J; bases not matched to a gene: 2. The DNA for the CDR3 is TGTGCCAGCAGTTACCTAGCGGGGGGCTACAATGAGCAGTTCTTC. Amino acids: CASSYLAGGYNEQFF.

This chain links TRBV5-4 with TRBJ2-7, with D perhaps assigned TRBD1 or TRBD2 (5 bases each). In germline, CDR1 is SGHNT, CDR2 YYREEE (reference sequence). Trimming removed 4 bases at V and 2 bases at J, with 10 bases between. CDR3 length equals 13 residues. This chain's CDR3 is CASSRDGPYEQYF. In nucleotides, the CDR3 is TGTGCCAGCAGCCGGGACGGACCCTACGAGCAGTACTTC.

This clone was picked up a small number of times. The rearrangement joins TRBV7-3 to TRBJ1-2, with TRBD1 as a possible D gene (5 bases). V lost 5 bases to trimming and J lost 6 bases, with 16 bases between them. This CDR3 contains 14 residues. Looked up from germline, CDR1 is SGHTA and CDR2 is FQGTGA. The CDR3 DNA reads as TGTGCCAGCAGCGTTGGGGGGACTGGGGATGGCTACACCTTC. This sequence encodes CASSVGGTGDGYTF.

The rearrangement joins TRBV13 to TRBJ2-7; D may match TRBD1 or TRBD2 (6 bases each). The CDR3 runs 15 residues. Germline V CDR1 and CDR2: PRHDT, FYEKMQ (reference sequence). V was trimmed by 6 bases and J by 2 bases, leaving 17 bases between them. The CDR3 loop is CASRHQGGNPYEQYF. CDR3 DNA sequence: TGTGCCAGCAGGCATCAAGGGGGGAATCCCTACGAGCAGTACTTC.

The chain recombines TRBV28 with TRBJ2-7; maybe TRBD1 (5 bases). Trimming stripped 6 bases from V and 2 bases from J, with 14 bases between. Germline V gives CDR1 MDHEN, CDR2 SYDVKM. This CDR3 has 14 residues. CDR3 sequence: CASSPWGSTYEQYF. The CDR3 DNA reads TGTGCCAGCAGCCCCTGGGGCAGCACCTACGAGCAGTACTTC.

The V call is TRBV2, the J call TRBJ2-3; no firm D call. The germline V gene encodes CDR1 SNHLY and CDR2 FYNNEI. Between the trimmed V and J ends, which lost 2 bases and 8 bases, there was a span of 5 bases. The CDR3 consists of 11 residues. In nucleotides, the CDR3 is TGTGCCAGCAGTGAATTCCGTACGCAGTATTTT. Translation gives CASSEFRTQYF.

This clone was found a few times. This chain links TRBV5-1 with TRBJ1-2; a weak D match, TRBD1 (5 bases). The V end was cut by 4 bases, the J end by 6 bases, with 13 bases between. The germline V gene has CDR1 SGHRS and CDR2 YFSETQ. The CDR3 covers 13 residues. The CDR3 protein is CASSPSGRDGYTF. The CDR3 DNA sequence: TGCGCCAGCAGCCCGTCGGGACGGGATGGCTACACCTTC.

DNA for the CDR3: TGTGCCTGGAGTGAGGGACTTAGCACAGATACGCAGTATTTT. Amino acids: CAWSEGLSTDTQYF. V gene TRBV30 combines with J gene TRBJ2-3; possible D gene TRBD2, 6 bases. This CDR3 is 14 amino acids long. V shed 1 base and J shed 0 bases, with 8 bases lying between them. The germline V gene encodes CDR1 GTSNPN and CDR2 SVGIG (reference sequence).

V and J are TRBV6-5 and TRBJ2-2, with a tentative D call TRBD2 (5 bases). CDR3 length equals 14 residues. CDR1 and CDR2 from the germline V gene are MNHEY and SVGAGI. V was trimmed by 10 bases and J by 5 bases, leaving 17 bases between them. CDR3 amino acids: CATGRTSVTGELFF. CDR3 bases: TGTGCCACCGGCCGGACTTCCGTAACCGGGGAGCTGTTTTTT.

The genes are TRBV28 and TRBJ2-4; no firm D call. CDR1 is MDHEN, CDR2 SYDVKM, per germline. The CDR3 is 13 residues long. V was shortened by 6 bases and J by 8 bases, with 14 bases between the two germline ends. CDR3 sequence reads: CASRGLGVDIQYF. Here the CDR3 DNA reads TGTGCCAGCAGAGGGCTTGGGGTAGACATTCAGTACTTC. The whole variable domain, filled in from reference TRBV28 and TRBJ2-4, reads DVKVTQSSRYLVKRTGEKVFLECVQDMDHENMFWYRQDPGLGLRLIYFSYDVKMKEKGDIPEGYSVSREKKERFSLILESASTNQTSMYLCASRGLGVDIQYFGAGTRLSVL.

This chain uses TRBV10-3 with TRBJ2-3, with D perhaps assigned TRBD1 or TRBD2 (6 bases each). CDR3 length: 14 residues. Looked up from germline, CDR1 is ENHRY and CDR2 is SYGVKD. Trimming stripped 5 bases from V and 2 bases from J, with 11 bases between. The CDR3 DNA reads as TGTGCCATCAGTTACGGGGGCATCACAGATACGCAGTATTTT. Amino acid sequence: CAISYGGITDTQYF.

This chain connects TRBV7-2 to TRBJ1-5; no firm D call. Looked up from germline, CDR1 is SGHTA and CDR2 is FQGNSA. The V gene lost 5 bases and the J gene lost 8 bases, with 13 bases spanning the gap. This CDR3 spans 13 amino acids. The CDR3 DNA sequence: TGTGCCAGCAGCCCCAACGGGCCCGAGCCCCAGCATTTT. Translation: CASSPNGPEPQHF.

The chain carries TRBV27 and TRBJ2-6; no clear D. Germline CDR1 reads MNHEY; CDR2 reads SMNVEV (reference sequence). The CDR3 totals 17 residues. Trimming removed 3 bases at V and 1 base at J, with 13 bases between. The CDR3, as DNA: TGTGCCAGCAGTTTTTCTTCCGTTTTATCTGGGGCCAACGTCCTGACTTTC. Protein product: CASSFSSVLSGANVLTF.

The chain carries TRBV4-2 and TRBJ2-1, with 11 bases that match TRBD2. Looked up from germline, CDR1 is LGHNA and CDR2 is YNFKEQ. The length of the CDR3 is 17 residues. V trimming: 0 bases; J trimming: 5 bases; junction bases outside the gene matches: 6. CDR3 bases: TGTGCCAGCAGCCAAGAACCGACTAGCGGGATTAACAATGAGCAGTTCTTC. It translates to CASSQEPTSGINNEQFF.

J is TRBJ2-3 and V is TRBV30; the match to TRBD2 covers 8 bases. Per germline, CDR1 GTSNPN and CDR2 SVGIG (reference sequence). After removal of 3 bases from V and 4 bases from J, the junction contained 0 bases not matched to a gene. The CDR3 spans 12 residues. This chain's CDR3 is CAWSGGADTQYF. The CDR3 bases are TGTGCCTGGAGCGGGGGGGCAGATACGCAGTATTTT. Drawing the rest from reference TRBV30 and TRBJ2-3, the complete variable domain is SQTIHQWPATLVQPVGSPLSLECTVEGTSNPNLYWYRQAAGRGLQLLFYSVGIGQISSEVPQNLSASRPQDRQFILSSKKLLLSDSGFYLCAWSGGADTQYFGPGTRLTVL.

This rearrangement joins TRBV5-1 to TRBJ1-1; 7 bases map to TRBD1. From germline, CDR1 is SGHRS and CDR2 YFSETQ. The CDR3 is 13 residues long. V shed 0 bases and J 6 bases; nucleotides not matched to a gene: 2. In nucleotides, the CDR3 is TGCGCCAGCAGCTTGGCACAGGGGCCTGAAGCTTTCTTT. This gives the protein CASSLAQGPEAFF.

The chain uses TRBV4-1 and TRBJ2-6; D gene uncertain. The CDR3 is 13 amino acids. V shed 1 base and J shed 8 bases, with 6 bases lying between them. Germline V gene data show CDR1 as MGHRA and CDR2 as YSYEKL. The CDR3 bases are TGCGCCAGCAGCCAAGGGAATACCAACGTCCTGACTTTC. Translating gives CASSQGNTNVLTF.

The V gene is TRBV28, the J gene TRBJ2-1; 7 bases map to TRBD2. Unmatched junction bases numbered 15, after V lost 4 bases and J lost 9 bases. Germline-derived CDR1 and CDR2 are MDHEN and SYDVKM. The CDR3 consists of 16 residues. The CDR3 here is CASSSPGLRGWSEQFF. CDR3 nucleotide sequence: TGTGCCAGCAGTTCTCCGGGACTACGGGGCTGGAGTGAGCAGTTCTTC.

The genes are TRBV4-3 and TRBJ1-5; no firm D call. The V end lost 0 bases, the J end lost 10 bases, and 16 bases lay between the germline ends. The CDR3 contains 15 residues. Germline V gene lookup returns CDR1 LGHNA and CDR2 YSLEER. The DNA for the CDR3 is TGCGCCAGCAGCCAAGAATGGAAAGGTAATATACCCCAGCATTTT. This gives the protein CASSQEWKGNIPQHF.

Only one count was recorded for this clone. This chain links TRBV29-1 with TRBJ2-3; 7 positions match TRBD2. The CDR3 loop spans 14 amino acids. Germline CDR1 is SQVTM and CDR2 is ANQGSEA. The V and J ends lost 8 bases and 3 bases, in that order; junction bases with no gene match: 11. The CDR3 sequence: CSYRERGLTDTQYF. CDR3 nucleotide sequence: TGCAGCTATAGAGAGCGGGGATTAACAGATACGCAGTATTTT.

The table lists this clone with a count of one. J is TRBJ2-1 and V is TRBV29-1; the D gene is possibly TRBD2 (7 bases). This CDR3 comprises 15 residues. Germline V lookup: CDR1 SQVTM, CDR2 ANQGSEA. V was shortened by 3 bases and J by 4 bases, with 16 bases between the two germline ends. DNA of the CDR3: TGCAGCGTTGATCGGGTCGGGGGGCCATACAATGAGCAGTTCTTC. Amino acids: CSVDRVGGPYNEQFF.

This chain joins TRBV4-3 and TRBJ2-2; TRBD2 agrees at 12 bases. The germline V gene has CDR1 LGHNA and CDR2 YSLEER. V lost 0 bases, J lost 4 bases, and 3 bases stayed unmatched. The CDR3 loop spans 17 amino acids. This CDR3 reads CASSQDLGLAGTGELFF. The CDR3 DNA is TGCGCCAGCAGCCAAGATTTGGGACTAGCGGGCACCGGGGAGCTGTTTTTT.

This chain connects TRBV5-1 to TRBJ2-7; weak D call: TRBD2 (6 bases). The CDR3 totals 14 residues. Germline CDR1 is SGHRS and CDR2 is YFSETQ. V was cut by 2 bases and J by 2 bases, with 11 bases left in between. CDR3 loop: CASSFGGDAYEQYF. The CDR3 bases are TGCGCCAGCAGCTTTGGAGGGGATGCCTACGAGCAGTACTTC.